The T cell receptor beta chain described here comes from a study of shared clonotypes between healthy human individuals. CDR3 length: 15 residues. V trimming: 5 bases; J trimming: 7 bases; junction bases outside the gene matches: 11. The germline gives CDR1 SGHVS, CDR2 FQNEAQ. About this clone itself: Its matching antigen is unknown.

Study results and limitations: With a few donors compared, around 5% of naive CD4 clonotypes were shared.

The naive CD8 population came from CD45RO-negative cells selected for CCR7, without terminally differentiated effector memory CD45RA+ cells. Those who donated, Caucasian adults without exception, all lived in Nashville, Tennessee. Clones were read by immunoSEQ multiplex PCR, and TCRdb kept only the in-frame ones, dropping some. The sample has roughly 2.1 million clones, more than 85% seen once; the top ten hold more than 1.5%. This TCR derives from a man aged 18 to 30 in good health. Some clones in this sample may be carry-over from other donors' samples. The chain combines TRBV7-8 with TRBJ2-1; 7 bases align to TRBD2. Sequencing input: naive CD8+ T cells from PBMCs. Written as DNA, the CDR3 is TGTGCCAGCAGCACCTCTAGCGGCGGGTGGAATGAGCAGTTCTTC. It yields the protein CASSTSSGGWNEQFF.